This entry concerns a single T cell receptor beta chain. Its antigen is unknown. The junction does not match germline at one end; this may be a read error. TCRbeta CDR3 regions were amplified from genomic DNA using the immunoSEQ Assay, a bias-controlled multiplex PCR. Concerning the study's data processing: Within the assay, amplification of reference gene primers was used to estimate how many nucleated cells each sample contained. Sequence reads were collapsed and filtered to measure the absolute abundance of every unique TCRbeta CDR3 rearrangement. Productive Simpson clonality was computed per sample as the square root of Simpson's diversity index over productive rearrangements. The table comes from immuneACCESS by way of TCRdb, which keeps in-frame sequences with V and J called. Part of the clones is missing from these tables; in studies checked, under half for an unresolved V gene and the rest for unknown reasons. V, J and clone size are taken as reported in that table, and D and trimming were inferred from the DNA itself. This sample holds 300,000 to 400,000 clones; 85% were observed only once. 1.5% to 2% of the sample goes to the ten largest clones.

This sample is drawn from a study of blood T cell repertoires in COVID-19 (dated by TCRdb to the early 2020s). Some background on the complete study: Collaborator samples came from the United States, Italy and Spain and covered acute and convalescent phases of COVID-19. The prospective study material was composed of cDNA or gDNA derived from T cells, B-cell-depleted T cells, or PBMCs. A de-identified subject ID, COVID-19 status, age in years and sex were almost always included in the sample metadata. Samples came from the ongoing ImmuneRACE study (first 160 participants) plus 1,254 subjects from 6 global collaborators. Where available, HLA class I and class II types were obtained from metadata supplied by the sample provider rather than from assay-based typing. Subjects who had been exposed to COVID-19, were actively infected with it, or had recovered from it provided the deeply sampled blood TCRbeta repertoires that made up the dataset. A freely available public database, intended as a resource for researchers studying the immune response to SARS-CoV-2, is where the repertoires were released. Here is what the overall study found, with its caveats: The quantity of clinical and demographic metadata differed by source and by participant and was supplied without curation.

Participants in the prospective study were aged 18 to 89 years, lived in under 30 United States geographic areas, and enrolled through a virtual design. To assign participants to cohorts, the prospective study relied on clinical history that participants themselves reported in a screening survey and a study questionnaire. Exposed participants were defined as having been in contact with someone with a PCR-confirmed or clinician-diagnosed COVID-19 case within 2 weeks of study entry. Mobile phlebotomists in the prospective study collected whole blood, serum and a nasopharyngeal or oropharyngeal swab from every participant. Additional blood draws and questionnaires over a 2-month period could optionally be provided by prospective study participants. Prospective study blood samples were shipped either frozen or at room temperature before DNA extraction. The CDR3 runs 15 residues from the cysteine to the phenylalanine. Only the CDR3 part of the read is kept: 45 bases, read in frame from the first base. CDR1 LNHDA and CDR2 SQIVND were looked up in the germline V gene (reference sequence).

The chain links TRBV19 with TRBJ2-3, with TRBD2 as a weak D call on 6 bases. The sequence came from a young woman who had been exposed to COVID-19. Material: PBMCs or T cells enriched from blood (not recorded which). The DNA is as follows: TGTGCCAGTAGTAGCCCGGCGGGGAGCAGAGATACGCAGTATTTT. The resulting protein is CASSSPAGSRDTQYF.